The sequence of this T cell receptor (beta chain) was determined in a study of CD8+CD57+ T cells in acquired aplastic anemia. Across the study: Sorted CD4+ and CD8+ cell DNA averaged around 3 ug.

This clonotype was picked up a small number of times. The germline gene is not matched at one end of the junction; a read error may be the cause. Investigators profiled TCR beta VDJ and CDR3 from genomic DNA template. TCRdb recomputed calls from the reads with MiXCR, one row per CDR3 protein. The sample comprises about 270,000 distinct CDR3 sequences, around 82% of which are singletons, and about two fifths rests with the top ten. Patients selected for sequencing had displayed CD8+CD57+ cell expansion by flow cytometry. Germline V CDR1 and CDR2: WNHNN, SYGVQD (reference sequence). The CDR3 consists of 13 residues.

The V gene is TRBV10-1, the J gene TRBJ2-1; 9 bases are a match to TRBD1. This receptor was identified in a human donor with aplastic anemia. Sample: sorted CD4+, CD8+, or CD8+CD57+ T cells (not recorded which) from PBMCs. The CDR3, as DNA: TGTGCCAGCAGCTTAGATACAGGGGGCGCTTTATTCTTC. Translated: CASSLDTGGALFF.